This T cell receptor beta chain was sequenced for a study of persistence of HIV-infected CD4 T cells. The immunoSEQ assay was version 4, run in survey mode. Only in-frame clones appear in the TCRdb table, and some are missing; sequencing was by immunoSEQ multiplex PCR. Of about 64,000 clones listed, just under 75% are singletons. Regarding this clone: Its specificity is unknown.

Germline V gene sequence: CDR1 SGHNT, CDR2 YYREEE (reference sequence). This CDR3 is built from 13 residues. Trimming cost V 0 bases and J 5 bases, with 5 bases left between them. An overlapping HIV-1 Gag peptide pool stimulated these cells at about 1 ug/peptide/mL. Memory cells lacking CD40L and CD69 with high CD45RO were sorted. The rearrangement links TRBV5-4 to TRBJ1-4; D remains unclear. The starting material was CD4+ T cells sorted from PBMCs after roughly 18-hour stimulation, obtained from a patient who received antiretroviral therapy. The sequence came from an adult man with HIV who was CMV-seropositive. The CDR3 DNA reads TGTGCCAGCAGCTTGGGGCAGAATGAAAAACTGTTTTTT. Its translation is CASSLGQNEKLFF.